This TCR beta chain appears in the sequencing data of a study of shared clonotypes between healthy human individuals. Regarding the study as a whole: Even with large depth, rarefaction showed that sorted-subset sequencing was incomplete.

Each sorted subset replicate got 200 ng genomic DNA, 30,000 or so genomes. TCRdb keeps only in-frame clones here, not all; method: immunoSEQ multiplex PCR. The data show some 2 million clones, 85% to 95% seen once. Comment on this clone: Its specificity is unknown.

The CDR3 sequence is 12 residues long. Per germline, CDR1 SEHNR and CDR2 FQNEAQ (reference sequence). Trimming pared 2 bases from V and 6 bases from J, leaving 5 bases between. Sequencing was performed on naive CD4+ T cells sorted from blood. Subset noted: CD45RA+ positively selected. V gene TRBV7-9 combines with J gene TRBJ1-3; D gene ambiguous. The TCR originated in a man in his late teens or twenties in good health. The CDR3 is CASSLQTNTIYF. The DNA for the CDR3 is TGTGCCAGCAGCTTACAGACAAACACCATATATTTT.